The clone carrying this T cell receptor beta chain was seen a few times. Its antigen is not known. This CDR3 contains 15 residues. Germline V lookup: CDR1 SGHTA, CDR2 FQGNSA. Germline trimming cut 2 bases from V and 5 bases from J; bases unmatched to any gene: 6. Construction of TCR beta libraries relied on iRepertoire HTBI primers and on Arm-PCR targeting CDR3 regions. TCRdb re-analysed the multiplex PCR reads in MiXCR, keeping a single row per CDR3 protein. In the table there are some 490,000 distinct CDR3 sequences, more than 10% of which are singletons. This sample stems from a study of regulatory T cells in long-lasting Graves disease. Study conclusions and caveats: Gene preferences differed: TRBV28, TRBJ1-2, TRBJ2-5 in persistent cases.

Stated time point: newly diagnosed GD, antithyroid drugs for less than 3 months. Preparation of the TCR library used RNA extracted from PBMCs. Separately, the same data were catalogued under a study of T cells in Graves' hyperthyroidism and ophthalmopathy. As that report states: Any patient presenting with uncontrolled infection, other autoimmune disease, pregnancy or lactation was left out.

The chain employs TRBV7-2 and TRBJ1-5, with 7 bases lining up with TRBD1. Sequenced here: peripheral blood mononuclear cells (PBMCs), sampled at new diagnosis, from a patient treated with antithyroid drugs. The TCR was taken from a young woman with Graves disease. The CDR3 region is CASSLHRGGYQPQHF. CDR3 DNA sequence: TGTGCCAGCAGCTTACACAGGGGTGGATATCAGCCCCAGCATTTT.